This T cell receptor (beta chain) was identified in a study of blood T cells in healthy people across ages. A second PCR of roughly 6 to 12 cycles used a sample-barcoded 5' primer and a J-beta primer mix. MiXCR, applied by TCRdb to the 5' RACE reads, yields one record per CDR3 protein. The table has over 1,300,000 distinct CDR3 sequences, approximately 59% seen once. About this clonotype: The antigen remains undetermined.

The CDR3 length is 17 residues. Per the germline V gene, CDR1 is DFQATT and CDR2 is SNEGSKA (reference sequence). Whole-study findings and limits: Reliance upon unsorted PBMCs precluded definitive naive versus antigen-experienced comparison.

The rearrangement joins TRBV20-1 to TRBJ2-5; 10 bases map to TRBD2. The J call may not be correct, given that the DNA end is closer to TRBJ2-7. This clonotype was obtained from a man younger than 30 in good health. The source material was blood. The CDR3 region is CSARDISGRGLPAEQYF. The CDR3 DNA reads as TGCAGTGCTAGAGATATAAGCGGGAGGGGTCTCCCCGCCGAGCAGTACTTC.